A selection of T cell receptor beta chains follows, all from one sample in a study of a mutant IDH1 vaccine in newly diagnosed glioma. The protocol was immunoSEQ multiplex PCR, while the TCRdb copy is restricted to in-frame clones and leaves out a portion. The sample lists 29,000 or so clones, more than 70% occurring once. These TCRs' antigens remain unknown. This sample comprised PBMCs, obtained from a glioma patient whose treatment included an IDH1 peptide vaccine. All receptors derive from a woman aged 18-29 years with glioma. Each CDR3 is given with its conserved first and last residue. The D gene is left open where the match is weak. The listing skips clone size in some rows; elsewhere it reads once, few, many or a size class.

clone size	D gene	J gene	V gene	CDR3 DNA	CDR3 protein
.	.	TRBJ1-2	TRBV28	TGTGCCAGCAGTTACCCCATCGGGACTAACTATGGCTACACCTTC	CASSYPIGTNYGYTF
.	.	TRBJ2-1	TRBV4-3	TGCGCCAGCAGCCAAGAAACCGGGGCCACCTACAATGAGCAGTTCTTC	CASSQETGATYNEQFF
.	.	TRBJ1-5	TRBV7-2	TGTGCCAGCAGCTTAGTGCCGAATAGCAATCAGCCCCAGCATTTT	CASSLVPNSNQPQHF
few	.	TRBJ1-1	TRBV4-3	TGCGCCAGCAGCCAACTTGCAGGGGAGAAAGCTTTCTTT	CASSQLAGEKAFF
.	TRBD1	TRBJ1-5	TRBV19	TGTGCCAGTCACATCGGGACAGGGCATCAGCCCCAGCATTTT	CASHIGTGHQPQHF
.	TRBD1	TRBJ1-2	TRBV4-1	TGCGCCAGCAGCGCCCAGACAGGGGTCACCTATGGCTACACCTTC	CASSAQTGVTYGYTF
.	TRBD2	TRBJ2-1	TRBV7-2	TGTGCCAGCAGCCCTGGGACTAGCGGGTACAATGAGCAGTTCTTC	CASSPGTSGYNEQFF
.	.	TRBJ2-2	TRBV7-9	TGTGCCTGCCCAGGGTGGGCCGGGGAGCTGTTTTTT	CACPGWAGELFF
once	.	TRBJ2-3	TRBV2	TGTGCCAGGGAACATAGGGGCACAGATACGCAGTATTTT	CAREHRGTDTQYF
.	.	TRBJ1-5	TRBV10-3	TGTGCCATCAGTGAGGGTACGGGTCGGCAGCCCCAGCATTTT	CAISEGTGRQPQHF
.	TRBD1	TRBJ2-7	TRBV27	TGTGCCAGCAGCTCAGGGGGTGGGGGTTACGAGCAGTACTTC	CASSSGGGGYEQYF
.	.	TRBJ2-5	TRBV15	TGTGCCACCAGCAGAGGCGGAGTTGGGGAGACCCAGTACTTC	CATSRGGVGETQYF
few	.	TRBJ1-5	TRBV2	TGTGCCAGCAGTGACAGGGTGCGGGATCAGCCCCAGCATTTT	CASSDRVRDQPQHF
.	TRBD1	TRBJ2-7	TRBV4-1	TGCGCCAGCAGCCAGAGGGACAGGGGTTACGAGCAGTACTTC	CASSQRDRGYEQYF
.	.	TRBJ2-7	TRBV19	TGTGCCAGTAGTATGGCGGGGTCCTACGAGCAGTACTTC	CASSMAGSYEQYF
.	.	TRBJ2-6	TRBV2	TGTGCCAGCAGCCCCCCCAATGCTGGGGCCAACGTCCTGACTTTC	CASSPPNAGANVLTF
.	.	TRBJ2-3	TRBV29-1	TGCAGCGTTGAAGATCGGTCGGGGACAGATACGCAGTATTTT	CSVEDRSGTDTQYF
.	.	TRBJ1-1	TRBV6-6	TGTGCCAGCAGCCTCGACCCGAGAACTGAAGCTTTCTTT	CASSLDPRTEAFF
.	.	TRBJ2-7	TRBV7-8	TGTGCCAGCAGCTTCAGCTCTGGCCAGGGATTCTACGAGCAGTACTTC	CASSFSSGQGFYEQYF
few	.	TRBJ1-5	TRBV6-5	TGTGCCAGCAGTTACTCCGAGGGGAATCAGCCCCAGCATTTT	CASSYSEGNQPQHF
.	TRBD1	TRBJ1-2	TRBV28	TGTGCCAGCAGTTTATCCGGGATGGGGACAGGGGAAGGCTACACCTTC	CASSLSGMGTGEGYTF
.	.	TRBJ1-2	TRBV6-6	TGTGCCAGCATTTCTCCTGGGGGGAATGGCTACACCTTC	CASISPGGNGYTF
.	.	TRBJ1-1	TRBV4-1	TGCGCCAGCAGCCAAGAGGGGAGTCCAGGGACTGAAGCTTTCTTT	CASSQEGSPGTEAFF
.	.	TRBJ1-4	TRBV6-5	TGTGCCAGCAGAACACAGGAATCGTCCCCCCAAAAACTGTTTTTT	CASRTQESSPQKLFF
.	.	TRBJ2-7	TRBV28	TGTGCCAGCAGTCTACTGGACTCGCACGAGCAGTACTTC	CASSLLDSHEQYF
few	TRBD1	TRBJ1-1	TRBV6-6	TGTGCCAGCAGTGAGTTTTCCCCCGGGACAGGGTCCTCTCTCTTT	CASSEFSPGTGSSLF
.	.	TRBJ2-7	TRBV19	TGTGCCAGTAGTAGCGCTAGCGCCTACGAGCAGTACTTC	CASSSASAYEQYF
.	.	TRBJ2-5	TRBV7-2	TGTGCCAGCAGCTTTGGGGCAGGACAAGAGACCCAGTACTTC	CASSFGAGQETQYF
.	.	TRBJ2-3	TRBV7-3	TGTGCCAGCAGCCAATCTCCCTTCGGCGGTAGCACAGATACGCAGTATTTT	CASSQSPFGGSTDTQYF
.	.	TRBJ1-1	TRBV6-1	TGTGCCAGCAGTGCCCACAGGGCTCAAGCTTTCTTT	CASSAHRAQAFF
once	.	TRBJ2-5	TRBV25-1	TGTGCCAGCAGTGAATCTCGGGACTCGGAGACCCAGTACTTC	CASSESRDSETQYF
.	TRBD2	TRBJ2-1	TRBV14	TGTGCCAGCAGCCAAGAAGACGCGGGGGGCCTATACAATGAGCAGTTCTTC	CASSQEDAGGLYNEQFF
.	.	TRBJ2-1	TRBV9	TGTGCCAGCAGCGTACAGCAGGGAGAGCAGTTCTTC	CASSVQQGEQFF
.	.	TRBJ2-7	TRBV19	TGTGCCAGTAGTATAAAAGGTTTGGGCCACGAGCAGTACTTC	CASSIKGLGHEQYF
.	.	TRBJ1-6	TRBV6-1	TGTGCCAGCAGTGAAATCCCCGGGTCGGCGGAGTCCCTCCACTTT	CASSEIPGSAESLHF
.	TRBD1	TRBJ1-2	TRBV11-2	TGTGCCAGCAGCTTAGTCGGGACAGGGGACGGCTACACCTTC	CASSLVGTGDGYTF
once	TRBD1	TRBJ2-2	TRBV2	TGTGCCTGCGACCGGGACAGGGACAACACCGGGGAGCTGTTTTTT	CACDRDRDNTGELFF
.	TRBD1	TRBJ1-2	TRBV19	TGTGCCAGTAGTATCTGGACAGGGGGCAACTATGGCTACACCTTC	CASSIWTGGNYGYTF
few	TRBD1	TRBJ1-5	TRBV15	TGTGCCACCAGCAGAAGTCCTCCCGGGACAGCGCGGCCCCAGCATTTT	CATSRSPPGTARPQHF
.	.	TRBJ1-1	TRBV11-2	TGTGCCAGCAGCTTAGCTCTTGGGGTTACGAACACTGAAGCTTTCTTT	CASSLALGVTNTEAFF
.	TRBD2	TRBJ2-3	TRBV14	TGTGCCAGCAGCCAAGGCGGGAGATCCGCAGATACGCAGTATTTT	CASSQGGRSADTQYF
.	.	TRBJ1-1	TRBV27	TGTGCCAGCAAAACGGGACTGGTGAACACTGAAGCTTTCTTT	CASKTGLVNTEAFF
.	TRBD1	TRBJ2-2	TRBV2	TGTGCCAGCAGGGGACAGGCGAACACCGGGGAGCTGTTTTTT	CASRGQANTGELFF
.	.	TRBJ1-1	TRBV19	TGTGCCAGTAGTATCGGCAGGGTGACCACTGAAGCTTTCTTT	CASSIGRVTTEAFF